What follows are 29 T cell receptor beta chains derived from one specimen sequenced in a study of T cells in Graves' hyperthyroidism and ophthalmopathy. Researchers amplified the TCR beta CDR3 regions from RNA transcripts. The HTBI set primed first-round TCR CDR3 RT-PCR. TCRdb processed the multiplex PCR reads anew with MiXCR; each CDR3 protein has one entry. The sample records a few hundred thousand distinct CDR3 sequences, roughly 15% being singletons. The sample consisted of blood. Receptors originate from a woman aged 50 to 60 with Graves' hyperthyroidism that later progressed to Graves' ophthalmopathy.

This clonotype was seen at least ten times. The genes are TRBV20-1 and TRBJ1-1, with D perhaps matching TRBD1 (5 bases). V shed 6 bases and J shed 1 base, with 9 bases lying between them. This CDR3 is built from 12 residues. CDR1 DFQATT and CDR2 SNEGSKA come from the germline V gene (reference sequence). CDR3 in amino acids: CSARQPNTEAFF. The CDR3 DNA follows: TGCAGTGCGAGACAGCCGAACACTGAAGCTTTCTTT.

This clonotype was observed at least ten times. V is TRBV6-1 and J is TRBJ1-5; D ambiguous. The ends were cut back, 6 bases at V and 0 bases at J, with 9 bases in the middle. The CDR3 totals 14 residues. CDR1 is MNHNS and CDR2 is SASEGT in the germline V gene. CDR3 sequence (DNA): TGTGCCAGCAGACAGCGATATAGCAATCAGCCCCAGCATTTT. It specifies CASRQRYSNQPQHF.

V is TRBV29-1 and J is TRBJ2-3, with 8 bases that match TRBD2. This CDR3 is 14 amino acids long. Germline CDR1 SQVTM, CDR2 ANQGSEA. Trimming at V came to 8 bases and at J to 3 bases, leaving 10 bases not matched to a gene. CDR3 residues: CSLSRGGVTDTQYF. The CDR3 bases are TGCAGCCTGTCCCGGGGGGGTGTGACAGATACGCAGTATTTT.

This clonotype was recorded many times. The J gene is TRBJ2-5, the V gene TRBV28; maybe TRBD2 (6 bases). CDR1 is MDHEN and CDR2 is SYDVKM in the germline V gene. This CDR3 spans 15 amino acids. The ends were cut back, 2 bases at V and 5 bases at J, with 15 bases in the middle. The CDR3 loop is CASSLEPRERETQYF. The DNA of the CDR3 is TGTGCCAGCAGTTTAGAACCACGGGAGAGGGAGACCCAGTACTTC.

This clonotype has a count of ten or more. The gene calls are TRBV24-1 and TRBJ2-3; TRBD2 matches at 13 bases. Trimming cost V 4 bases and J 4 bases; bases outside gene matches: 4. The germline CDR1 and CDR2 sequences are KGHDR and SFDVKD. CDR3 length: 16 residues. Here the CDR3 reads CATSDPGLAGADTQYF. The CDR3 DNA follows: TGTGCCACCAGTGACCCCGGACTAGCGGGAGCAGATACGCAGTATTTT.

This clonotype was seen ten or more times. The chain employs TRBV28 and TRBJ1-2; 8 bases align to TRBD1. The V segment lost 7 bases and the J segment 8 bases; nucleotides outside the gene matches: 9. Looked up from germline, CDR1 is MDHEN and CDR2 is SYDVKM. This CDR3 has 13 residues. The CDR3 region is CASTLVRGRGYTF. CDR3 bases: TGTGCCAGCACCCTTGTCAGGGGGCGGGGCTACACCTTC.

In this sample, this clonotype turned up a few times. V gene TRBV9 combines with J gene TRBJ2-5; unclear D gene. The germline V gene has CDR1 SGDLS and CDR2 YYNGEE. The V end was cut by 0 bases, the J end by 3 bases, with 9 bases between. This CDR3 contains 14 residues. CDR3 in amino acids: CASSVDRWEETQYF. The CDR3, as DNA: TGTGCCAGCAGCGTAGATCGGTGGGAAGAGACCCAGTACTTC. Together with reference TRBV9 and TRBJ2-5, the CDR3 gives the full variable domain: DSGVTQTPKHLITATGQRVTLRCSPRSGDLSVYWYQQSLDQGLQFLIQYYNGEERAKGNILERFSAQQFPDLHSELNLSSLELGDSALYFCASSVDRWEETQYFGPGTRLLVL.

The chain couples TRBV20-1 to TRBJ1-2; D gene ambiguous. Per germline, CDR1 DFQATT and CDR2 SNEGSKA (reference sequence). This CDR3 is 8 amino acids long. DNA for the CDR3: TGCAGGCCGTATGGCTACACCTTC. Translated, it gives CRPYGYTF.

This clonotype has a count of ten or more. The rearrangement uses TRBV28 and TRBJ1-1; D perhaps matches TRBD1 (5 bases). From germline, CDR1 is MDHEN and CDR2 SYDVKM. V was trimmed by 6 bases and J by 0 bases, leaving 11 bases between them. This CDR3 is 14 amino acids long. In nucleotides, the CDR3 is TGTGCCAGCAGCTCAGGACATATGAACACTGAAGCTTTCTTT. It codes for CASSSGHMNTEAFF.

This clonotype was observed a single time. The CDR3 DNA reads TGTGCCAGCAGATCAGGAGTACAGGGCCTAAATCAGCCCCAGCATTTT. Translated, it gives CASRSGVQGLNQPQHF. V is TRBV6-1 and J is TRBJ1-5; D may be TRBD1 (6 bases). V lost 6 bases and J lost 4, with 19 bases in between. CDR1 MNHNS and CDR2 SASEGT come from the germline V gene. This CDR3 has 16 residues.

This clonotype has at least ten counts. The chain has TRBV28 and TRBJ1-5; unclear D gene. The CDR3 spans 12 residues. Looked up from germline, CDR1 is MDHEN and CDR2 is SYDVKM. V shed 8 bases and J shed 3 bases, with 8 bases lying between them. The CDR3 protein is CASSSNNQPQHF. CDR3 bases: TGTGCCAGCTCGAGTAACAATCAGCCCCAGCATTTT.

The chain couples TRBV6-2 or TRBV6-3 to TRBJ2-7; TRBD1 agrees at 8 bases. The CDR3 contains 16 residues. V shed 11 bases, J shed 5 bases, and the junction held 20 bases outside the gene matches. Germline CDR1 and CDR2: MNHEY and SVGEGT. CDR3 protein: CAVRQGFPFPRNEQYF. The CDR3 DNA sequence: TGTGCCGTAAGACAGGGGTTCCCGTTTCCTAGGAACGAGCAGTACTTC.

There are many counts of this clonotype. This chain uses TRBV2 with TRBJ2-2, with 12 bases lining up with TRBD2. CDR3 length: 16 residues. After removal of 4 bases from V and 4 bases from J, the junction contained 4 bases not matched to a gene. CDR1 SNHLY and CDR2 FYNNEI come from the germline V gene. The CDR3 region is CASSGLAGVSTGELFF. CDR3 nucleotides: TGTGCCAGCAGTGGACTAGCGGGAGTGAGCACCGGGGAGCTGTTTTTT.

This clonotype was counted ten times or more. This chain joins TRBV7-9 and TRBJ2-7; the match to TRBD1 covers 9 bases. J lost 4 bases, V lost 5 bases, and 6 bases had no gene match. The germline CDR1 and CDR2 sequences are SEHNR and FQNEAQ (reference sequence). The length of the CDR3 is 14 residues. The CDR3 DNA reads TGTGCCAGCAGCCTGGGACAGGGACTTTACGAGCAGTACTTC. Protein sequence: CASSLGQGLYEQYF.

This clonotype was counted many times. The chain couples TRBV28 to TRBJ1-1, with no clear D. V dropped 3 bases and J dropped 4 bases, with 15 bases sitting between them. Germline-derived CDR1 and CDR2 are MDHEN and SYDVKM. CDR3 length: 15 amino acids. The CDR3 DNA is TGTGCCAGCAGTTTCCCTTTGGGAGGGAGCACTGAAGCTTTCTTT. Protein product: CASSFPLGGSTEAFF.

This clonotype was detected a few times. This chain uses TRBV29-1 with TRBJ2-7, with a weak D call TRBD1 (6 bases). The germline V and J ends were trimmed by 6 bases and 2 bases, with 11 bases remaining between them. Per the germline V gene, CDR1 is SQVTM and CDR2 is ANQGSEA. CDR3 length equals 12 residues. CDR3: CSVETGTYEQYF. CDR3 DNA: TGCAGCGTAGAGACAGGCACCTACGAGCAGTACTTC.

This clonotype was picked up many times. The V call is TRBV20-1, the J call TRBJ2-7; no reliable D call. The CDR3 is 14 residues long. The germline CDR1 and CDR2 sequences are DFQATT and SNEGSKA (reference sequence). Trimming pared 7 bases from V and 6 bases from J, leaving 22 bases between. CDR3 nucleotides: TGCAGTGAAAGAGTCCCCGGGCCGGGTCCCGAGCAGTACTTC. This sequence encodes CSERVPGPGPEQYF.

This clonotype came up a few times. The rearrangement links TRBV6-2 or TRBV6-3 to TRBJ1-3, with no clear D. Germline V gene lookup returns CDR1 MNHEY and CDR2 SVGEGT. This CDR3 is built from 17 residues. V was trimmed by 4 bases and J by 0 bases, leaving 16 bases between them. The CDR3 spells CASSSRLPSNSGNTIYF. CDR3 bases: TGTGCCAGCAGTTCGCGGTTACCGTCTAACTCTGGAAACACCATATATTTT.

This clonotype was recorded a few times. Germline and junction disagree at one end, which may indicate a read error. V gene TRBV7-7 combines with J gene TRBJ2-2; weak D call: TRBD1 (6 bases). The CDR3 runs to 13 residues. Looked up from germline, CDR1 is SSHAT and CDR2 is FNYEAQ (reference sequence). The CDR3 protein is CASSSQGPGELFF. CDR3 nucleotides: TGTGCTAGCAGCTCCCAGGGGCCCGGGGAGCTGTTTTTT.

About this clonotype itself: A junction end diverges from the germline sequence, so it may reflect a read error. V usage is TRBV9 and J usage is TRBJ2-7; a possible D gene is TRBD2 (5 bases). The CDR3 totals 16 residues. From germline, CDR1 is SGDLS and CDR2 YYNGEE. CDR3 protein: CASSVGSGGLSYEQHF. The DNA for the CDR3 is TGTGCCAGCAGCGTAGGGAGTGGCGGGCTCTCCTACGAGCAGCACTTC.

The chain links TRBV2 to TRBJ1-5, with 7 bases lining up with TRBD1. The CDR3 sequence is 13 residues long. V lost 6 bases, J lost 7 bases, and 6 bases stayed unmatched. Germline V gene sequence: CDR1 SNHLY, CDR2 FYNNEI. The CDR3 nucleotides read TGTGCCAGCAGCGACAGGGTGCGGCAGCCCCAGCATTTT. Translation: CASSDRVRQPQHF.

This chain connects TRBV20-1 to TRBJ1-1; D remains ambiguous. Trimming took off 0 bases at V and 0 bases at J, with 14 bases between the two ends. CDR3 length: 16 amino acids. Germline CDR1 reads DFQATT; CDR2 reads SNEGSKA (reference sequence). CDR3 nucleotides: TGCAGTGCTAGAGACATTGTATTGGGCTTGAACACTGAAGCTTTCTTT. Amino acid sequence: CSARDIVLGLNTEAFF.

The gene calls are TRBV3-1 and TRBJ1-4, with D unclear. CDR1 and CDR2 from the germline V gene are LGHDT and YNNKEL (reference sequence). This CDR3 comprises 16 residues. V lost 4 bases, J lost 1 base, and 13 bases lay in between. CDR3: CASSRTIRETNEKLFF. CDR3 sequence (DNA): TGTGCCAGCAGCCGCACGATTAGGGAAACTAATGAAAAACTGTTTTTT.

About this clonotype itself: A much larger clone lies a single base off, so this may be a read error. The chain recombines TRBV12-3 or TRBV12-4 with TRBJ2-7; 11 positions agree with TRBD2. TRBJ2-1 matches the DNA end more closely, so the J call is doubtful. CDR3 length: 16 residues. CDR3 sequence reads: CASTTSGTSGAYEQFF. The CDR3 bases are TGTGCCAGCACCACATCCGGGACTAGCGGTGCCTACGAGCAGTTCTTC.

This clonotype was seen repeatedly, ten times or more. The chain combines TRBV18 with TRBJ2-3; D perhaps matches TRBD2 (5 bases). CDR3 length equals 13 residues. Looked up from germline, CDR1 is KGHSH and CDR2 is LQKENI. Trimming removed 3 bases at V and 4 bases at J, with 8 bases between. DNA of the CDR3: TGTGCCAGCTCACCGCCCGGGGCAGATACGCAGTATTTT. Its protein is CASSPPGADTQYF.

The sample holds many counts of this clonotype. The chain uses TRBV6-1 and TRBJ2-2; D is ambiguous. V was clipped by 5 bases and J by 8 bases, with 9 bases between them. The length of the CDR3 is 12 residues. Germline CDR1 and CDR2: MNHNS and SASEGT. The CDR3 protein is CASSLGRGELFF. Here the CDR3 DNA reads TGTGCCAGCAGTTTGGGTCGGGGGGAGCTGTTTTTT.

In this sample, this clonotype turned up many times. This sequence joins TRBV3-1 and TRBJ2-1, with D perhaps TRBD2 (5 bases). Germline CDR1 LGHDT, CDR2 YNNKEL (reference sequence). V lost 6 bases and J lost 9, with 24 bases in between. CDR3 size: 16 residues. DNA of the CDR3: TGTGCCAGCAGTCGCCCGTCTAGCAGATACGGCACTGAGCAGTTCTTC. It encodes CASSRPSSRYGTEQFF.

This clonotype was seen ten or more times. The chain couples TRBV3-1 to TRBJ2-1, with D maybe TRBD2 (6 bases). The length of the CDR3 is 15 residues. The ends were cut back, 5 bases at V and 2 bases at J, with 13 bases in the middle. From germline, CDR1 is LGHDT and CDR2 YNNKEL (reference sequence). The CDR3 DNA follows: TGTGCCAGCAGCGGGACTCCGATCCCCTACAATGAGCAGTTCTTC. Translation gives CASSGTPIPYNEQFF.

In its sample, this clonotype was seen many times. This chain uses TRBV11-2 with TRBJ2-6; D is unresolved. V dropped 0 bases and J dropped 5 bases, with 2 bases sitting between them. Germline values: CDR1 SGHAT, CDR2 FQNNGV. CDR3 length: 13 residues. The CDR3 reads CASSLDRANVLTF. Written as DNA, the CDR3 is TGTGCCAGCAGCTTAGACCGGGCCAACGTCCTGACTTTC.